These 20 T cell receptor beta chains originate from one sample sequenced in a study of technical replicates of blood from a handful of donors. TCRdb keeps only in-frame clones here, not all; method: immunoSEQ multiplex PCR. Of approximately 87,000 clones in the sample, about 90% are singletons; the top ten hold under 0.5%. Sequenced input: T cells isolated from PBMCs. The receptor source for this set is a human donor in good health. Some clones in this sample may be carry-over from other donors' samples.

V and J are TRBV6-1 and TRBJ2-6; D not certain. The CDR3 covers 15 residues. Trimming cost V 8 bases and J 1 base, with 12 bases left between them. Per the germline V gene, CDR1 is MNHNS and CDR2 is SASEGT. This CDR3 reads CASAPRQSGANVLTF. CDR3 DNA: TGTGCCAGCGCACCCAGGCAGTCTGGGGCCAACGTCCTGACTTTC.

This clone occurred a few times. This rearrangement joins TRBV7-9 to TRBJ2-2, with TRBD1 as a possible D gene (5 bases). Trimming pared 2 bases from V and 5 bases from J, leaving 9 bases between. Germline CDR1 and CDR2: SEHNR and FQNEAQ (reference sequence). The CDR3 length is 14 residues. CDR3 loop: CASSLIGDTGELFF. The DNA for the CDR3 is TGTGCCAGCAGCTTAATAGGGGATACCGGGGAGCTGTTTTTT.

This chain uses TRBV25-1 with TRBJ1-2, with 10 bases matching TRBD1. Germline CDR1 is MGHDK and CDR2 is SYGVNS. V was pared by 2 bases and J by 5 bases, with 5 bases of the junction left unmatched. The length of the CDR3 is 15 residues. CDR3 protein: CASSEMGQGYYGYTF. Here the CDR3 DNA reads TGTGCCAGCAGTGAAATGGGACAGGGGTATTATGGCTACACCTTC.

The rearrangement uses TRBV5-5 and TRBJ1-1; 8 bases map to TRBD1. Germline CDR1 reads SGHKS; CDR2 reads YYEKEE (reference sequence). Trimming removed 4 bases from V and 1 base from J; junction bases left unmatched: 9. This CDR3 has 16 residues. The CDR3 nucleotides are TGTGCCAGCAGCCGGACAGGGACGACGGGGAACACTGAAGCTTTCTTT. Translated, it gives CASSRTGTTGNTEAFF.

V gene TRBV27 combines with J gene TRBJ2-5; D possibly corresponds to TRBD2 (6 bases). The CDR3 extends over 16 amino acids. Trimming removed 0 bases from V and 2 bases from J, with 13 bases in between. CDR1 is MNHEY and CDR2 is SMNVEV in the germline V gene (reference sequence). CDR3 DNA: TGTGCCAGCAGTTTATCTGTGTTGGGGGGACAAGAGACCCAGTACTTC. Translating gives CASSLSVLGGQETQYF.

CDR3 DNA sequence: TGTGCCTTGACAGCGGGACTTCACTCCTACGAGCAGTACTTC. It specifies CALTAGLHSYEQYF. The chain has TRBV30 and TRBJ2-7, with TRBD2 matching over 7 bases. This CDR3 is 14 amino acids long. V shed 7 bases, J shed 0 bases, and the junction held 9 bases outside the gene matches. Germline CDR1 and CDR2: GTSNPN and SVGIG (reference sequence). Filled out from reference TRBV30 and TRBJ2-7, the complete variable domain reads SQTIHQWPATLVQPVGSPLSLECTVEGTSNPNLYWYRQAAGRGLQLLFYSVGIGQISSEVPQNLSASRPQDRQFILSSKKLLLSDSGFYLCALTAGLHSYEQYFGPGTRLTVT.

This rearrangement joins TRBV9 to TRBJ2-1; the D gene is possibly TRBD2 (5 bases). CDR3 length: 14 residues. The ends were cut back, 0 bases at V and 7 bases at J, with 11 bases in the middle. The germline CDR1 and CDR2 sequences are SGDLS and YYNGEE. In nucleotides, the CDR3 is TGTGCCAGCAGCGTAGCGGGAAACAGAAATGAGCAGTTCTTC. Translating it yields CASSVAGNRNEQFF. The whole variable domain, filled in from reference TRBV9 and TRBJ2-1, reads DSGVTQTPKHLITATGQRVTLRCSPRSGDLSVYWYQQSLDQGLQFLIQYYNGEERAKGNILERFSAQQFPDLHSELNLSSLELGDSALYFCASSVAGNRNEQFFGPGTRLTVL.

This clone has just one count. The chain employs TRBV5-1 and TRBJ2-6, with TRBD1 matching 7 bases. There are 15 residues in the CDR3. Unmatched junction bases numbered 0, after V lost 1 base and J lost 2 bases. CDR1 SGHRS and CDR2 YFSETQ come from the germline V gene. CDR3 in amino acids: CASSLQGAGANVLTF. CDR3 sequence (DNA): TGCGCCAGCAGCTTGCAGGGGGCTGGGGCCAACGTCCTGACTTTC. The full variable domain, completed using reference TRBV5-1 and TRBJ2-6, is KAGVTQTPRYLIKTRGQQVTLSCSPISGHRSVSWYQQTPGQGLQFLFEYFSETQRNKGNFPGRFSGRQFSNSRSEMNVSTLELGDSALYLCASSLQGAGANVLTFGAGSRLTVL.

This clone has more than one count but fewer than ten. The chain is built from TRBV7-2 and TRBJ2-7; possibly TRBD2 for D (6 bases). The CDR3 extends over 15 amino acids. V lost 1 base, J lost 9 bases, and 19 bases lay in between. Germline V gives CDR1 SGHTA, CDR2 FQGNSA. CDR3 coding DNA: TGTGCCAGCAGCTTAGATGCGGGGACCCAAGTCGGGCAGTACTTC. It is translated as CASSLDAGTQVGQYF.

CDR3 coding DNA: TGTGCCAGCAGCCTCAGGACAGGGGACACTGAAGCTTTCTTT. Translating it yields CASSLRTGDTEAFF. The chain is built from TRBV7-2 and TRBJ1-1; 9 bases agree with TRBD1. Germline CDR1 is SGHTA and CDR2 is FQGNSA. J was trimmed by 3 bases and V by 5 bases; bases with no gene match: 4. CDR3 size: 14 residues.

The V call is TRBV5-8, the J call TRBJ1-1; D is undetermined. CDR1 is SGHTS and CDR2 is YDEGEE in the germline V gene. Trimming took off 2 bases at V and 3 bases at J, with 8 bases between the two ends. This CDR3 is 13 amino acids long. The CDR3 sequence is CASSFSPDTEAFF. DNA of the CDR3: TGTGCCAGCAGCTTTAGTCCCGACACTGAAGCTTTCTTT.

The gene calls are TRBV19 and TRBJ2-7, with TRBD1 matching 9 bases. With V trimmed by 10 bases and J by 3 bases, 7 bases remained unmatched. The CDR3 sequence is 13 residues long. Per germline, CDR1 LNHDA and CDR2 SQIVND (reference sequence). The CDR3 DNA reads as TGTGCCACAGGGACAGGGAAAGACTACGAGCAGTACTTC. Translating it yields CATGTGKDYEQYF.

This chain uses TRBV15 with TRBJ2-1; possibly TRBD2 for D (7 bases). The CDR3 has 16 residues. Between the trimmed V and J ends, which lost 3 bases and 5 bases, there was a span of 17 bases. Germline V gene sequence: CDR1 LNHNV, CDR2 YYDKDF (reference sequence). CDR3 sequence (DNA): TGTGCCACCAGCAGCCTAAGCGGGACACATCACAATGAGCAGTTCTTC. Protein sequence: CATSSLSGTHHNEQFF.

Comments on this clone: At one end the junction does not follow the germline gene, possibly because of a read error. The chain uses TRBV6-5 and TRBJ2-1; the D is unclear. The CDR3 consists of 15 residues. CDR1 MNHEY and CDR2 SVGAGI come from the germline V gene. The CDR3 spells CASSYEDDSHNEQFF. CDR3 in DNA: TGTGCCAGCAGTTACGAGGATGACTCCCACAATGAGCAGTTCTTC.

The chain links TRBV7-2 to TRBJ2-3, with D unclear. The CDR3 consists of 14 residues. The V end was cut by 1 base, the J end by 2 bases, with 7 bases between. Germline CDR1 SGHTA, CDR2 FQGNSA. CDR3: CASSLGVATDTQYF. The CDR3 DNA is TGTGCCAGCAGCTTAGGGGTAGCCACAGATACGCAGTATTTT.

CDR3 amino acids: CASSQGGQGKNTEAFF. CDR3 DNA: TGCGCCAGCAGCCAGGGGGGACAGGGGAAAAACACTGAAGCTTTCTTT. The rearrangement joins TRBV4-1 to TRBJ1-1, with 10 nucleotides matching TRBD1. Germline CDR1 MGHRA, CDR2 YSYEKL. Trimming removed 3 bases from V and 2 bases from J; junction bases left unmatched: 6. There are 16 residues in the CDR3.

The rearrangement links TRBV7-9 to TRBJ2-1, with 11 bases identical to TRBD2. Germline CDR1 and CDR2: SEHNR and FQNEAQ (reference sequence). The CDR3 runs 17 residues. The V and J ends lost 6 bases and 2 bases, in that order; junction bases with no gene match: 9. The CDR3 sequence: CASSSILAGDTYNEQFF. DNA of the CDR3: TGTGCCAGCAGTTCGATACTAGCGGGAGACACCTACAATGAGCAGTTCTTC.

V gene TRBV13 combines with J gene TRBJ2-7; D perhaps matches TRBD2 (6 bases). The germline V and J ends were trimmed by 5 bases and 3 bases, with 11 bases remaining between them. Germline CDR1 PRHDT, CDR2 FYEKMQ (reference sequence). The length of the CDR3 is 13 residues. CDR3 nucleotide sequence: TGTGCCAGCAGCGCATATAGCGGCTACGAGCAGTACTTC. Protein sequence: CASSAYSGYEQYF.

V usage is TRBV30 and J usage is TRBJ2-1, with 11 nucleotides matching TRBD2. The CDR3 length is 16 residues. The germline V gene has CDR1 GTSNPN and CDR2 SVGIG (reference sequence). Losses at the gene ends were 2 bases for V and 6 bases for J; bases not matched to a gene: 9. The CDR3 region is CAWSRRLAGFGNEQFF. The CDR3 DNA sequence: TGTGCCTGGAGTCGGCGACTAGCGGGGTTTGGCAATGAGCAGTTCTTC.

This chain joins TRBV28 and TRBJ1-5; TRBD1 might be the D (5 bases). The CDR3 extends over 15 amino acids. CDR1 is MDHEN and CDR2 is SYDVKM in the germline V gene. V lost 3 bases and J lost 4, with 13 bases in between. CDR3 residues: CASSFSQGGNQPQHF. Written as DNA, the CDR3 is TGTGCCAGCAGTTTTAGCCAGGGTGGGAATCAGCCCCAGCATTTT.